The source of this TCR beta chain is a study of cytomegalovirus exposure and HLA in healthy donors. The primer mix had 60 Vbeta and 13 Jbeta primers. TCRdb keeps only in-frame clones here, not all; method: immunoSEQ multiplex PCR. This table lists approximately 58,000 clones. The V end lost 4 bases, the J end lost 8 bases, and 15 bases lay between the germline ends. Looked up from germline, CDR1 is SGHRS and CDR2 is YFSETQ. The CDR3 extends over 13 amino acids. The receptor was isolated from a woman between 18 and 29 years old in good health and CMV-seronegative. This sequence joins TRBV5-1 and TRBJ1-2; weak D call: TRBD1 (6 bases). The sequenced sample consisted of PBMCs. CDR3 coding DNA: TGCGCCAGCAGCATCGTACAGGGAGACGGCTACACCTTC. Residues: CASSIVQGDGYTF.